Reported below is one TCR beta chain. It lacks a known antigen. Nothing much larger sits one base from this clone, and base qualities are not available. These data originate in a study of T-cell memory formation after mild COVID-19 (dated by TCRdb to the early 2020s). Describing the broader study: TCR sequence clusters from the two donors were found to be largely donor specific. T-cell clones expanding and contracting after mild COVID-19 in a couple of donors were tracked by longitudinal TCRalpha and TCRbeta repertoire sequencing. The cohort was made up of two young adult volunteers, one female and one male, who were previously healthy. What the work shows at the level of the full study, not this receptor alone: Clones contracting from day 15 to 85 had balanced CD4/CD8 phenotypes, while a second wave expanding from day 15 to 37 was biased towards CD4+. Only a couple of mild cases were covered in the study, and larger cohorts including severe cases with pre-infection samples were considered necessary. Some responding clones were detected in pre-infection memory, which suggested that pre-existing cross-reactive memory T cells had joined the SARS-CoV-2 response. Contracting CD4+ clones turned up mainly in the CM and EM memory subsets, whereas EMRA was where CD8+ clones were enriched. SARS-CoV-2 specificity of the second-wave clones peaking on day 37 was not confirmed.

Instrument on record: Illumina NovaSeq 6000. TCRalpha and TCRbeta cDNA libraries were constructed by 5'RACE with constant-segment primers, with sample barcodes and unique molecular identifiers being introduced. Trizol reagent was used to extract RNA from every sample. The libraries were amplified in two PCR steps, and the second step added a second sample barcode and Illumina TruSeq adapters. The libraries were sequenced on an Illumina NovaSeq using 2 x 150 bp paired-end reads. The study's processing was this. With migec v1.2.7, reads were demultiplexed and then collapsed into UMI-guided consensus sequences. Using mixcr v2.1.11, the UMI consensuses were aligned to TRA and TRB V and J templates and assembled into clonotypes. A clonotype was counted as expanded or contracted only if both edgeR and NoisET called the change significant, with noise models trained on biological replicates. For edgeR calls, the thresholds were a false discovery rate-adjusted p below 0.01 and a log2 fold-change of 1. PCA with hierarchical clustering of max-normalized trajectories of the 1000 most abundant clonotypes was used as exploratory dynamics analysis. Each responding clone was given a CD4 or CD8 phenotype based on the CD4+ and CD8+ repertoires, which had been sequenced separately. The public reads were reprocessed in TCRdb via fastp at Q25 and MiXCR, keeping in-frame beta chains. Rows are combined by CDR3 protein, so each entry shows the most common genes and DNA. The V and J calls reflect TCRdb's pipeline rather than the authors' work. The sample has fewer than 500,000 distinct CDR3 sequences on record, around a quarter of them singletons. The ten largest clones represent about 12% of the sample.

Ficoll-Paque density gradient centrifugation was used to isolate PBMCs. The CDR3 starts with the cysteine, ends with the phenylalanine, and has 14 residues. Only the CDR3 part of the read is kept: 42 bases, read in frame from the first base. The germline V gene specifies SGHTA as CDR1 and FQGNSA as CDR2. Between the V and J ends, shortened by 5 bases and 1 base respectively, the junction contains 12 bases. The receptor was isolated from an adult woman who had mild COVID-19 (a few samples of this study predate the infection). The sample titles of this study are shuffled in the database, so cell type and time point are left out; the donor was told from shared clones. The chain links TRBV7-2 with TRBJ2-7; the D gene lacks a confident call. The sequencing input was PBMCs or a T cell subset sorted from them (not recorded which). The CDR3 region reads CASSPIMGSYEQYF. The bases read TGTGCCAGCAGCCCGATCATGGGATCCTACGAGCAGTACTTC.